These T cell receptor beta chains were read from a single sample in a study of CD8 T cells in ankylosing spondylitis. TCRdb redid the calling of the 5' RACE reads with MiXCR, one entry per CDR3 protein. This repertoire shows tens of thousands of distinct CDR3 sequences, less than 40% found once; its top ten account for roughly 44%. Input material: synovial fluid, either unsorted or a sorted T cell fraction (not recorded which). These receptors were taken from a male donor with ankylosing spondylitis. The CDR3 runs from the conserved cysteine through the conserved F or W. D genes are given only for firm matches. Some rows have no size entry. The others give once, few or many, or a class for an expanded clone.

TRBD2	TRBV11-1	TRBJ2-3	-	18	CASSRGGRYFTSTDTQYF	TGTGCCAGCAGCCGGGGGGGACGCTACTTTACTAGCACAGATACGCAGTATTTT
-	TRBV10-3	TRBJ2-1	many	12	CAIMALGGEQFF	TGTGCCATCATGGCGCTTGGTGGTGAGCAGTTCTTC
TRBD1	TRBV12-3/TRBV12-4	TRBJ2-2	few	14	CASSSTGSTGELFF	TGTGCCAGCAGTTCGACAGGGAGCACCGGGGAGCTGTTTTTT
-	TRBV27	TRBJ2-1	-	16	CASRATLWSSYNEQFF	TGTGCCAGCAGGGCCACCCTATGGAGCTCCTACAATGAGCAGTTCTTC
-	TRBV7-2	TRBJ2-1	many	13	CASSLGLNNEQFF	TGTGCCAGCAGCTTAGGACTGAACAATGAGCAGTTCTTC
TRBD2	TRBV2	TRBJ2-2	-	16	CASSELAGEDTGELFF	TGTGCCAGCAGCGAACTAGCGGGAGAAGACACCGGGGAGCTGTTTTTT
TRBD1	TRBV27	TRBJ2-7	-	14	CASREGTGAYEQYF	TGTGCCAGCAGAGAAGGGACAGGGGCCTACGAGCAGTACTTC
-	TRBV5-1	TRBJ2-5	many	15	CASSLVGYMKETQYF	TGCGCCAGCAGCTTGGTTGGGTATATGAAAGAGACCCAGTACTTC
TRBD2	TRBV12-3/TRBV12-4	TRBJ2-1	-	16	CASSLFLTGGYNEQFF	TGTGCCAGCAGCCTCTTTTTAACGGGAGGGTACAATGAGCAGTTCTTC
-	TRBV10-3	TRBJ1-1	many	16	CAISDSLTALGTEAFF	TGTGCCATCAGTGACTCGTTGACAGCCCTCGGGACTGAAGCTTTCTTT
TRBD1	TRBV7-9	TRBJ1-2	few	14	CASSFVTGVYGYTF	TGTGCCAGCAGCTTCGTTACAGGGGTGTATGGCTACACCTTC
-	TRBV5-1	TRBJ1-5	few	14	CASSLAGGNQPQHF	TGCGCCAGCAGCTTGGCAGGGGGCAATCAGCCCCAGCATTTT
TRBD1	TRBV19	TRBJ1-1	-	17	CASSIRDRGAGNTEAFF	TGTGCCAGTAGTATACGGGACAGGGGCGCCGGTAACACTGAAGCTTTCTTT
-	TRBV12-3/TRBV12-4	TRBJ1-1	few	11	CASITSFEAFF	TGTGCCAGCATTACGTCCTTTGAAGCTTTCTTT
TRBD2	TRBV19	TRBJ2-6	-	16	CASSGGGPSGANVLTF	TGTGCCAGTAGTGGCGGGGGACCCTCTGGGGCCAACGTCCTGACTTTC
-	TRBV27	TRBJ1-1	-	13	CASSLSLNTEAFF	TGTGCCAGCAGTTTATCTTTGAACACTGAAGCTTTCTTT
-	TRBV19	TRBJ1-5	few	14	CASTKGGSNQPQHF	TGTGCCAGTACCAAAGGGGGTAGCAATCAGCCCCAGCATTTT
TRBD1	TRBV5-1	TRBJ1-5	-	15	CASSPGQGDNQPQHF	TGCGCCAGCAGCCCCGGGCAGGGGGACAATCAGCCCCAGCATTTT
-	TRBV12-3/TRBV12-4	TRBJ1-1	-	11	CASSWGQEAFF	TGTGCCAGCAGTTGGGGGCAAGAAGCTTTCTTT
-	TRBV11-2	TRBJ1-4	few	15	CASSNKKATNEKLFF	TGTGCCAGCAGTAACAAGAAAGCAACTAATGAAAAACTGTTTTTT
-	TRBV7-2	TRBJ2-3	-	12	CASSSGTDTQYF	TGTGCCAGCAGCTCCGGCACAGATACGCAGTATTTT
-	TRBV7-9	TRBJ2-3	-	14	CASSFGESTDTQYF	TGTGCCAGCAGCTTTGGGGAATCCACAGATACGCAGTATTTT
-	TRBV5-1	TRBJ1-1	-	15	CASSPAGGWNTEAFF	TGCGCCAGCAGCCCGGCCGGGGGCTGGAACACTGAAGCTTTCTTT
TRBD1	TRBV2	TRBJ2-7	few	15	CASTGANPGQGEQYF	TGTGCCAGCACCGGGGCTAATCCGGGACAGGGGGAGCAGTACTTC
TRBD1	TRBV5-1	TRBJ1-2	few	13	CASSLSGGDGYTF	TGCGCCAGCAGCTTGTCAGGGGGCGATGGCTACACCTTC
-	TRBV7-9	TRBJ2-7	-	15	CASSPQGEVHYEQYF	TGTGCCAGCAGCCCCCAGGGGGAGGTCCACTACGAGCAGTACTTC
-	TRBV11-2	TRBJ1-1	-	15	CASSLDPHPNTEAFF	TGTGCCAGCAGCTTAGATCCCCACCCGAACACTGAAGCTTTCTTT